A selection of T cell receptor beta chains follows, all from one sample in a study of T cell changes during pregnancy in multiple sclerosis. The data were produced by immunoSEQ multiplex PCR, yet TCRdb's version contains in-frame clones alone and is incomplete. There are about 17,000 clones in the sample; approximately 84% occur only once, and roughly a sixth lies in the top ten. The sample consisted of CD8+ T cells from peripheral blood mononuclear cells, taken in the third trimester of pregnancy. The source is a female donor in good health, enrolled as a control in a pregnancy study. CDR3s include the opening cysteine and the closing phenylalanine or tryptophan. The D gene is left open where the match is weak. A row's size may be missing; if present it is once, few, many or a size class.

v_gene,d_gene,j_gene,abundance,CDR3nt,CDR3aa
TRBV6-1,TRBD2,TRBJ2-3,.,TGTGCCAGCAGTGAAGGGCGGGGGGGGGCAGATACGCAGTATTTT,CASSEGRGGADTQYF
TRBV19,.,TRBJ2-1,few,TGTGCCAGTAGTCCTCCCCGCTCCTACAATGAGCAGTTCTTC,CASSPPRSYNEQFF
TRBV6-5,.,TRBJ2-5,.,TGTGCCAGCAGTCACCCACTCACCTGGGAGACCCAGTACTTC,CASSHPLTWETQYF
TRBV7-6,.,TRBJ2-7,once,TGTGCCAGCAGCTTAGGGGCTTTTACCTACGAGCAGTACTTC,CASSLGAFTYEQYF
TRBV2,.,TRBJ2-3,.,TGTGCCAGCAGTGACCATACTGGTATAGATACGCAGTATTTT,CASSDHTGIDTQYF
TRBV7-9,.,TRBJ2-7,.,TGTGCCAGCACCAGGAGGACAGCCGCCTTCGACGAGCAGTACTTC,CASTRRTAAFDEQYF
TRBV7-9,.,TRBJ2-7,.,TGTGCCAGCAGCCCGACGGGGCGGGGGGCAGGGGGCGAGCAGTACTTC,CASSPTGRGAGGEQYF
TRBV14,.,TRBJ1-2,.,TGTGCCAGCAGTTCCGGGACAAACTATGGCTACACCTTC,CASSSGTNYGYTF
TRBV6-5,.,TRBJ2-3,.,TGTGCCACCTCGTCCTGGGACACCACAGATACGCAGTATTTT,CATSSWDTTDTQYF
TRBV14,.,TRBJ1-6,once,TGTGCCAGCAGCCAAGAACTCCGCTCCTATAATTCACCCCTCCACTTT,CASSQELRSYNSPLHF
TRBV13,.,TRBJ1-1,.,TGTGCCAGCAGCTCCGCGGAATCGAACACTGAAGCTTTCTTT,CASSSAESNTEAFF
TRBV7-9,.,TRBJ2-1,.,TGTGCCAGCAGCTTAGCCGGCTCCTACAATGAGCAGTTCTTC,CASSLAGSYNEQFF
TRBV9,TRBD2,TRBJ2-7,.,TGTGCCAGCACCCCGGGACTAGCGGGAGAGGGGGACGAGCAGTACTTC,CASTPGLAGEGDEQYF
TRBV5-2,.,TRBJ2-6,.,TGTGCCAGCAACGTTCGTACACAAAGTCGGGCCAACGTCCTGACTTTC,CASNVRTQSRANVLTF
TRBV5-8,TRBD1,TRBJ1-1,.,TGTGCCAGCAGCTTGAGGGACAGGGGGAGCACTGAAGCTTTCTTT,CASSLRDRGSTEAFF
TRBV19,.,TRBJ2-1,.,TGTGCCAGTAGCCCCTACTACGCGGATTCCTACAATGAGCAGTTCTTC,CASSPYYADSYNEQFF
TRBV11-3,TRBD1,TRBJ1-5,.,TGTGCCAGCAGTTTTCGATCGGACAGGGGCGAACCTAGCAATCAGCCCCAGCATTTT,CASSFRSDRGEPSNQPQHF
TRBV19,.,TRBJ1-4,.,TGTGCCAGTAGTATAGCCGTCAGGCGTGAAAAACTGTTTTTT,CASSIAVRREKLFF
TRBV7-9,.,TRBJ1-1,.,TGTGCCGGTGAGGACGGACAGAACACTGAAGCTTTCTTT,CAGEDGQNTEAFF
TRBV30,TRBD1,TRBJ1-5,.,TGTGCCTGGAGTGAGGGACAGGGGGATCAGCCCCAGCATTTT,CAWSEGQGDQPQHF
TRBV6-5,TRBD1,TRBJ1-2,.,TGTGCCAGCAGTCTCCAGGGGGCGAGTTATGGCTACACCTTC,CASSLQGASYGYTF
TRBV5-1,.,TRBJ1-2,.,TGCGCCAGCAGCTTGGGAGAGGGATACTATGGCTACACCTTC,CASSLGEGYYGYTF
TRBV14,TRBD1,TRBJ2-5,once,TGTGCCAGCAGCACGGGGACAGGGGGCGAGACCCAGTACTTC,CASSTGTGGETQYF
TRBV7-2,.,TRBJ2-7,.,TGTGCCAGCAGCTTCGGGGTACAGTCCTACGAGCAGTACTTC,CASSFGVQSYEQYF
TRBV19,TRBD2,TRBJ2-1,.,TGTGCCACCGGACTAGCGCGATACAATGAGCAGTTCTTC,CATGLARYNEQFF
TRBV15,.,TRBJ2-2,.,TGTGCCACCAGCAGATATAAGGGTAGGGCCCAGGGCACCGGGGAGCTGTTTTTT,CATSRYKGRAQGTGELFF
TRBV4-1,.,TRBJ1-1,.,TGCGCCAGCAGCCAAGACGCTAGGCAAGCTTTCTTT,CASSQDARQAFF
TRBV5-1,.,TRBJ1-1,.,TGCGCCAGCAGCTCCTACATTGGATGGGGCGGGGGGAACACTGAAGCTTTCTTT,CASSSYIGWGGGNTEAFF
TRBV5-1,.,TRBJ2-5,.,TGCGCCAGCAGCCTAAGGACAGAAGAGACCCAGTACTTC,CASSLRTEETQYF